These 4 T cell receptor beta chains came from one sample sequenced in a study of liver allograft versus peripheral blood T cells. The overall study: Transplanted livers held T cell receptor repertoires, and these were compared with repertoires in recipients' peripheral blood.

A single record per CDR3 protein comes from TCRdb applying MiXCR to the reads. The sample yields about 3,600 distinct CDR3 sequences, about 14% seen once. Source of these receptors: a human patient who had a liver transplant. The T cells may come from the graft donor.

By share, this clonotype counts as medium-sized. The V and J genes are TRBV6-2 or TRBV6-3 and TRBJ1-1; TRBD1 might be the D (5 bases). Between the trimmed V and J ends, which lost 0 bases and 1 base, there was a span of 12 bases. This CDR3 has 16 residues. Per germline, CDR1 MNHEY and CDR2 SVGEGT. The CDR3 DNA reads as TGTGCCAGCAGTTACTCGACGTCCACAGGGAACACTGAAGCTTTCTTT. This sequence encodes CASSYSTSTGNTEAFF.

Ten or more counts support this clonotype. The chain joins TRBV2 to TRBJ2-2, with 11 bases aligning to TRBD1. Germline-derived CDR1 and CDR2 are SNHLY and FYNNEI. Trimming cost V 4 bases and J 5 bases; bases outside gene matches: 3. The CDR3 is 15 amino acids. In DNA, the CDR3 is TGTGCCAGCAGTGGGACAGGGGGCTGGACCGGGGAGCTGTTTTTT. It encodes CASSGTGGWTGELFF.

This clonotype is labeled as medium-sized (0.01 to 0.1%). The V and J genes are TRBV6-5 and TRBJ2-1, with 8 nucleotides matching TRBD2. Germline CDR1 and CDR2: MNHEY and SVGAGI. V dropped 5 bases and J dropped 5; count of bases not matched to a gene: 5. The CDR3 contains 14 residues. CDR3 amino acids: CASSLSGSNNEQFF. In DNA, the CDR3 is TGTGCCAGCAGTCTCAGCGGGAGCAACAATGAGCAGTTCTTC.

This chain uses TRBV11-2 with TRBJ2-1; TRBD2 agrees at 11 bases. V dropped 4 bases and J dropped 7; count of bases not matched to a gene: 6. The CDR3 spans 15 residues. CDR1 and CDR2 (germline): SGHAT, FQNNGV. CDR3 amino acids: CASSSLSSGRNEQFF. CDR3 sequence (DNA): TGTGCCAGCAGCTCGTTATCTAGCGGGAGGAATGAGCAGTTCTTC.